The rows below give T cell receptor beta chains drawn from one sample of a study of response to subunit inactivated influenza vaccine. MiXCR was run by TCRdb on the RT-PCR reads, yielding one entry per CDR3 protein. This sample has about 800,000 distinct CDR3 sequences, with over 20% found just once. Sequenced material: PBMCs from blood, taken 5 days after vaccination. The source is a man over 45 who received an inactivated influenza vaccine. Both conserved end residues are part of each CDR3. D genes are given only for firm matches. Size values are once, few and many counts, or a class for expanded clones, and some rows have none.

length: 15; size: few; J: TRBJ2-7; D: -; V: TRBV15; CDR3: CATSGGRGISYEQYF; DNA: TGTGCCACCAGCGGGGGCAGGGGCATCAGCTACGAGCAGTACTTC
length: 15; size: few; J: TRBJ2-3; D: -; V: TRBV9; CDR3: CASSVGTRPGDTQYF; DNA: TGTGCCAGCAGCGTAGGAACTAGGCCCGGGGATACGCAGTATTTT
length: 12; size: many; J: TRBJ2-5; D: -; V: TRBV10-3; CDR3: CAISPGGETQYF; DNA: TGTGCCATCAGCCCCGGCGGGGAGACCCAGTACTTC
length: 12; size: -; J: TRBJ2-7; D: -; V: TRBV13; CDR3: CASGRKTYEQYF; DNA: TGTGCCAGCGGACGGAAGACTTACGAGCAGTACTTC
length: 14; size: once; J: TRBJ2-1; D: -; V: TRBV28; CDR3: CASSLGRARNEQFF; DNA: TGTGCCAGCAGTTTAGGGCGGGCTCGCAATGAGCAGTTCTTC
length: 16; size: -; J: TRBJ2-1; D: -; V: TRBV5-6; CDR3: CASSQGRQSSYNEQFF; DNA: TGTGCCAGCAGCCAGGGACGTCAAAGCTCCTACAATGAGCAGTTCTTC
length: 15; size: -; J: TRBJ1-1; D: TRBD1; V: TRBV11-2; CDR3: CASSRTGSRGTEAFF; DNA: TGTGCCAGCAGCCGGACAGGGTCTCGTGGAACTGAAGCTTTCTTT
length: 12; size: -; J: TRBJ2-7; D: TRBD1; V: TRBV5-1; CDR3: CASSFQTGALYF; DNA: TGCGCCAGCAGCTTTCAGACAGGGGCCTTGTACTTC
length: 17; size: -; J: TRBJ2-1; D: TRBD2; V: TRBV6-5; CDR3: CASSYGTTAGSGNEQFF; DNA: TGTGCCAGCAGTTACGGGACTACCGCCGGATCGGGCAATGAGCAGTTCTTC
length: 14; size: many; J: TRBJ2-7; D: -; V: TRBV20-1; CDR3: CSPVDRRASYEQYF; DNA: TGCAGTCCAGTGGACAGAAGAGCATCCTACGAGCAGTACTTC
length: 15; size: -; J: TRBJ2-1; D: -; V: TRBV3-1; CDR3: CASSQDFLRGNEQFF; DNA: TGTGCCAGCAGCCAAGATTTCCTCCGTGGAAATGAGCAGTTCTTC
length: 17; size: few; J: TRBJ1-5; D: TRBD1; V: TRBV6-5; CDR3: CASSYSGRGDSNQPQHF; DNA: TGTGCCAGCAGTTACTCCGGCAGGGGGGATAGCAATCAGCCCCAGCATTTT
length: 12; size: few; J: TRBJ2-2; D: TRBD1; V: TRBV29-1; CDR3: CSATQGAGELFF; DNA: TGCAGCGCCACACAGGGGGCTGGGGAGCTGTTTTTT
length: 13; size: few; J: TRBJ2-5; D: -; V: TRBV12-3/TRBV12-4; CDR3: CASRLDNWETQYF; DNA: TGTGCCAGCAGGTTGGACAATTGGGAGACCCAGTACTTC
length: 14; size: -; J: TRBJ2-2; D: -; V: TRBV6-1; CDR3: CASSRRGGGGELFF; DNA: TGTGCCAGCAGTCGTAGGGGGGGTGGCGGGGAGCTGTTTTTT
length: 14; size: -; J: TRBJ2-7; D: -; V: TRBV12-3/TRBV12-4; CDR3: CASRLTGNSFEQYF; DNA: TGTGCCAGCAGGCTAACCGGGAACTCTTTCGAGCAGTACTTC
length: 14; size: few; J: TRBJ2-5; D: TRBD1; V: TRBV20-1; CDR3: CSANLGQGRETQYF; DNA: TGCAGTGCTAACCTGGGACAGGGGCGAGAGACCCAGTACTTC
length: 15; size: -; J: TRBJ2-2; D: -; V: TRBV11-2; CDR3: CASSLASTFTGELFF; DNA: TGTGCCAGCAGCTTAGCCTCGACTTTCACCGGGGAGCTGTTTTTT
length: 14; size: few; J: TRBJ2-3; D: -; V: TRBV15; CDR3: CATSRALLTDTQYF; DNA: TGTGCCACCAGCAGAGCGTTACTAACAGATACGCAGTATTTT
length: 13; size: few; J: TRBJ1-2; D: -; V: TRBV20-1; CDR3: CSATTGRNYGYTF; DNA: TGCAGTGCAACAACCGGACGGAACTATGGCTACACCTTC
length: 15; size: few; J: TRBJ2-2; D: TRBD1; V: TRBV6-1; CDR3: CASGQGAPNTGELFF; DNA: TGTGCCAGCGGACAGGGGGCCCCTAACACCGGGGAGCTGTTTTTT
length: 13; size: few; J: TRBJ2-4; D: -; V: TRBV10-3; CDR3: CAISAKGGSIQYF; DNA: TGTGCCATCAGTGCAAAGGGGGGTTCTATTCAGTACTTC
length: 14; size: many; J: TRBJ2-5; D: TRBD1; V: TRBV11-1; CDR3: CASSSRTGEETQYF; DNA: TGTGCCAGCAGCTCGCGGACAGGGGAAGAGACCCAGTACTTC
length: 14; size: few; J: TRBJ2-4; D: TRBD1; V: TRBV7-9; CDR3: CASSLTGDVNIQYF; DNA: TGTGCCAGCAGCTTAACAGGGGATGTAAACATTCAGTACTTC
length: 14; size: few; J: TRBJ1-1; D: -; V: TRBV6-1; CDR3: CASSPGRGLTEAFF; DNA: TGTGCCAGCAGCCCAGGTCGGGGGCTTACTGAAGCTTTCTTT
length: 13; size: few; J: TRBJ2-3; D: -; V: TRBV29-1; CDR3: CSAGARNTDTQYF; DNA: TGCAGCGCCGGTGCGCGAAACACAGATACGCAGTATTTT
length: 20; size: -; J: TRBJ2-4; D: -; V: TRBV5-4; CDR3: CASSLAVRPYSLLAKNIQYF; DNA: TGTGCCAGCAGCTTGGCCGTCAGACCGTACTCTCTCTTAGCCAAAAACATTCAGTACTTC
length: 14; size: -; J: TRBJ1-2; D: -; V: TRBV7-6; CDR3: CASSSVDGSYGYTF; DNA: TGTGCCAGCAGCAGCGTGGACGGCAGCTATGGCTACACCTTC
length: 14; size: -; J: TRBJ2-3; D: -; V: TRBV20-1; CDR3: CSARGDFFTDTQYF; DNA: TGCAGTGCTAGAGGGGACTTTTTCACAGATACGCAGTATTTT
length: 12; size: few; J: TRBJ2-5; D: -; V: TRBV29-1; CDR3: CSAGGGQETQYF; DNA: TGCAGCGCCGGAGGGGGTCAGGAGACCCAGTACTTC
length: 15; size: many; J: TRBJ2-7; D: -; V: TRBV3-1; CDR3: CASSQDLDSLSLQYF; DNA: TGTGCCAGCAGCCAAGATTTGGACAGTCTCTCCTTGCAGTACTTC
length: 17; size: -; J: TRBJ2-2; D: TRBD2; V: TRBV29-1; CDR3: CSVEDREAGGPFGELFF; DNA: TGCAGCGTTGAAGATCGGGAAGCGGGAGGGCCCTTCGGGGAGCTGTTTTTT
length: 14; size: few; J: TRBJ1-6; D: -; V: TRBV7-2; CDR3: CASSLAGRGSPLHF; DNA: TGTGCCAGCAGCTTAGCGGGGAGGGGATCACCCCTCCACTTT
length: 13; size: -; J: TRBJ2-7; D: TRBD1; V: TRBV12-3/TRBV12-4; CDR3: CASSFDRGYEQYF; DNA: TGTGCCAGCAGCTTCGACAGGGGCTACGAGCAGTACTTC
length: 13; size: -; J: TRBJ2-5; D: -; V: TRBV7-2; CDR3: CASSPLWSQTQYF; DNA: TGTGCCAGCAGCCCATTGTGGTCTCAGACCCAGTACTTC
length: 14; size: -; J: TRBJ2-7; D: TRBD2; V: TRBV15; CDR3: CATSRAGGTYEQYF; DNA: TGTGCCACCAGCAGAGCGGGAGGGACCTACGAGCAGTACTTC
length: 14; size: few; J: TRBJ2-1; D: TRBD1; V: TRBV5-1; CDR3: CASSDGTGSSEQFF; DNA: TGCGCCAGCAGCGACGGGACAGGGAGTAGTGAGCAGTTCTTC
length: 15; size: -; J: TRBJ2-3; D: -; V: TRBV10-1; CDR3: CASSESIWGTDTQYF; DNA: TGCGCCAGCAGTGAGTCGATCTGGGGGACAGATACGCAGTATTTT
length: 11; size: few; J: TRBJ2-1; D: -; V: TRBV12-3/TRBV12-4; CDR3: CASSDNNEQFF; DNA: TGTGCCAGCAGTGACAACAATGAGCAGTTCTTC
length: 12; size: -; J: TRBJ2-3; D: TRBD2; V: TRBV12-3/TRBV12-4; CDR3: CASSLGGGAQYF; DNA: TGTGCCAGCAGTTTAGGCGGGGGGGCGCAGTATTTT
length: 13; size: -; J: TRBJ2-3; D: -; V: TRBV18; CDR3: CASSPRAPDTQYF; DNA: TGTGCCAGCTCACCACGGGCCCCAGATACGCAGTATTTT
length: 17; size: -; J: TRBJ2-5; D: -; V: TRBV4-2; CDR3: CASSQVTPVDYQETQYF; DNA: TGTGCCAGCAGCCAAGTTACCCCAGTGGACTACCAAGAGACCCAGTACTTC
length: 12; size: few; J: TRBJ2-3; D: -; V: TRBV7-2; CDR3: CASSTVTDTQYF; DNA: TGTGCCAGCAGCACTGTAACAGATACGCAGTATTTT
length: 13; size: few; J: TRBJ2-5; D: TRBD2; V: TRBV30; CDR3: CACHSGGEETQYF; DNA: TGTGCCTGCCATAGCGGGGGGGAAGAGACCCAGTACTTC